This T cell receptor (beta chain) is drawn from a study of read filtering for tumor transcriptome and immune sequencing. Study background: Among patients, roughly 17 were male and some 15 female, aged about 45 to 80 (mean roughly 64). Whole-transcriptome libraries were prepared after DNase treatment. The study, taken as a whole, reports: Even smaller IR-seq throughput identified most shared clonotypes. Roughly 79% of IR-seq clonotypes had one read, totaling roughly 3.5% of reads; RNA-seq: approximately 75% and 45%.

This CDR3 comprises 17 residues. Germline assignment: CDR1 KGHDR and CDR2 SFDVKD. V gave up 7 bases and J gave up 0 bases; unmatched junction bases: 5. This clonotype was counted many times. The antigen is unknown. Molecular barcoded adaptors covering alpha/delta and beta/gamma chains were used on roughly 400 ng RNA. In TCRdb, the reads were re-called with MiXCR into one record per CDR3 protein. The sample has 25,000 or so distinct CDR3 sequences, about 20% seen once. The chain combines TRBV24-1 with TRBJ2-6; 10 bases line up with TRBD1. The source material was a population of CD138-negative cells sorted from bone marrow. This sequence originates from a donor at least 40 years old with multiple myeloma. The CDR3 spells CATSAGTGASGANVLTF. Written as DNA, the CDR3 is TGTGCCACCAGCGCCGGGACAGGGGCCTCTGGGGCCAACGTCCTGACTTTC.